The 20 T cell receptor beta chains given below trace back to one sample, sequenced in a study of T cells in Graves' hyperthyroidism and ophthalmopathy. The TCR beta CDR3 regions underwent amplification using RNA transcripts as the source. RT-PCR in the first round (using the HTBI primer set) targeted the TCR CDR3. In TCRdb, the multiplex PCR reads were re-called with MiXCR into one record per CDR3 protein. The sample carries about 570,000 distinct CDR3 sequences, approximately 14% recorded once. Specimen: blood. Source of these receptors: a woman aged 40 to 49 with Graves' hyperthyroidism.

The chain employs TRBV2 and TRBJ1-2, with 7 bases matching TRBD1. CDR1 SNHLY and CDR2 FYNNEI come from the germline V gene. The CDR3 contains 15 residues. V shed 9 bases, J shed 4 bases, and the junction held 14 bases outside the gene matches. CDR3 loop: CASQVTSGGSYGYTF. Written as DNA, the CDR3 is TGTGCCAGTCAAGTTACCTCAGGGGGGAGCTATGGCTACACCTTC. The full variable domain, its missing parts supplied by reference TRBV2 and TRBJ1-2, is EPEVTQTPSHQVTQMGQEVILRCVPISNHLYFYWYRQILGQKVEFLVSFYNNEISEKSEIFDDQFSVERPDGSNFTLKIRSTKLEDSAMYFCASQVTSGGSYGYTFGSGTRLTVV.

The rearrangement uses TRBV6-5 and TRBJ2-1; 8 bases line up with TRBD2. Germline-derived CDR1 and CDR2 are MNHEY and SVGAGI. V lost 2 bases, J lost 9 bases, and 12 bases stayed unmatched. The CDR3 length is 16 residues. This chain's CDR3 is CASSYEGSGTPGEQFF. The CDR3 DNA reads as TGTGCCAGCAGTTACGAGGGTAGCGGGACTCCTGGTGAGCAGTTCTTC.

This clonotype was detected only a few times. The V call is TRBV28, the J call TRBJ2-7, with D perhaps TRBD2 (5 bases). CDR3 length equals 15 residues. V dropped 6 bases and J dropped 0 bases, with 15 bases sitting between them. In germline, CDR1 is MDHEN, CDR2 SYDVKM. The DNA for the CDR3 is TGTGCCAGCAGCCGGACTGGCGGGTCCTCCTACGAGCAGTACTTC. Translating gives CASSRTGGSSYEQYF.

A few counts support this clonotype. The V gene is TRBV18, the J gene TRBJ1-4; tentative D call: TRBD1 (5 bases). V was clipped by 5 bases and J by 6 bases, with 13 bases between them. The CDR3 extends over 14 amino acids. Germline CDR1 reads KGHSH; CDR2 reads LQKENI. The CDR3 DNA follows: TGTGCCAGCTCAAATTCTAAACAGGATGAAAAACTGTTTTTT. The encoded protein is CASSNSKQDEKLFF.

The V gene is TRBV6-1, the J gene TRBJ1-5; D gene unclear. The CDR3 loop spans 12 amino acids. Trimming took off 7 bases at V and 0 bases at J, with 4 bases between the two ends. The V gene's germline CDR1 is MNHNS and CDR2 SASEGT. In DNA form, the CDR3 reads TGTGCCAGCACTGATAGCAATCAGCCCCAGCATTTT. Translated, it gives CASTDSNQPQHF.

This clonotype occurred many times. The rearrangement joins TRBV24-1 to TRBJ2-7, with 8 bases lining up with TRBD1. CDR3 length: 14 amino acids. Trimming took 6 bases from V and 6 from J; bases not matched to a gene: 9. Germline CDR1 reads KGHDR; CDR2 reads SFDVKD. The CDR3 loop reads CATSPRTGTGEQYF. CDR3 coding DNA: TGTGCCACCAGTCCCCGGACAGGGACGGGCGAGCAGTACTTC.

This clonotype has more than one count but fewer than ten. This chain connects TRBV25-1 to TRBJ2-6; 9 bases line up with TRBD1. The CDR3 has 20 residues. With V trimmed by 3 bases and J by 2 bases, 14 bases remained unmatched. CDR1 MGHDK and CDR2 SYGVNS come from the germline V gene. The CDR3 DNA follows: TGTGCCAGCAGTGACTACCCCGGGACAGGGATTTTTCCTGGGGCCAACGTCCTGACTTTC. It is translated as CASSDYPGTGIFPGANVLTF.

This clonotype has a handful of counts. The gene calls are TRBV4-1 and TRBJ1-1, with 7 bases identical to TRBD1. The V gene's germline CDR1 is MGHRA and CDR2 YSYEKL. This CDR3 is built from 15 residues. After removal of 5 bases from V and 0 bases from J, the junction contained 6 bases not matched to a gene. In DNA, the CDR3 is TGCGCCAGCAGCGCAGGGGGGGGCTTGAACACTGAAGCTTTCTTT. Protein product: CASSAGGGLNTEAFF.

The chain joins TRBV6-9 to TRBJ1-1, with a weak D call TRBD1 (6 bases). The germline gives CDR1 MNHGY, CDR2 SVAAGI. The V end lost 4 bases, the J end lost 11 bases, and 17 bases lay between the germline ends. There are 13 residues in the CDR3. CDR3: CASSLQGTTAAFF. The CDR3 region has the DNA TGTGCCAGCAGTTTACAGGGTACCACCGCCGCTTTCTTT.

The table lists this clonotype with many counts. The chain links TRBV5-1 to TRBJ2-3, with D possibly TRBD2 on 6 matching bases. Trimming took off 0 bases at V and 5 bases at J, with 10 bases between the two ends. From germline, CDR1 is SGHRS and CDR2 YFSETQ. The length of the CDR3 is 14 residues. The CDR3 DNA reads as TGCGCCAGCAGCTTGGAGCAGGGACTAGATACGCAGTATTTT. Translated: CASSLEQGLDTQYF.

The V call is TRBV4-2, the J call TRBJ2-3; 10 positions agree with TRBD2. This CDR3 comprises 16 residues. Looked up from germline, CDR1 is LGHNA and CDR2 is YNFKEQ. V was clipped by 1 base and J by 1 base; unmatched bases: 2. In DNA form, the CDR3 reads TGTGCCAGCAGCCAAGTCGGGACTAGCGGCACAGATACGCAGTATTTT. Protein: CASSQVGTSGTDTQYF.

This clonotype was detected a few times. The genes are TRBV5-1 and TRBJ1-2; D is perhaps TRBD1 (5 bases). CDR1 is SGHRS, CDR2 YFSETQ, per germline. Trimming stripped 4 bases from V and 1 base from J, with 8 bases between. The CDR3 length is 13 residues. The CDR3 sequence is CASSGDGNYGYTF. Written as DNA, the CDR3 is TGCGCCAGCAGCGGGGACGGTAACTATGGCTACACCTTC. Using reference TRBV5-1 and TRBJ1-2 for the parts outside the CDR3, the full variable domain is KAGVTQTPRYLIKTRGQQVTLSCSPISGHRSVSWYQQTPGQGLQFLFEYFSETQRNKGNFPGRFSGRQFSNSRSEMNVSTLELGDSALYLCASSGDGNYGYTFGSGTRLTVV.

The V and J genes are TRBV30 and TRBJ2-3; the D call may be TRBD1 or TRBD2 (5 bases each). Germline-derived CDR1 and CDR2 are GTSNPN and SVGIG (reference sequence). The length of the CDR3 is 16 residues. With 3 bases removed from V and 2 bases from J, the gap between germline ends came to 18 bases. This chain's CDR3 is CAWRRFNGGPTDTQYF. CDR3 coding DNA: TGTGCCTGGAGGAGATTTAATGGGGGTCCCACAGATACGCAGTATTTT.

This clonotype was counted at least ten times. This chain connects TRBV2 to TRBJ2-7; D perhaps matches TRBD1 (5 bases). The CDR3 totals 13 residues. In germline, CDR1 is SNHLY, CDR2 FYNNEI. The ends were cut back, 5 bases at V and 0 bases at J, with 8 bases in the middle. CDR3 in amino acids: CASSIRDSYEQYF. The CDR3 DNA reads TGTGCCAGCAGTATCAGGGACTCCTACGAGCAGTACTTC.

This clonotype occurred a few times. The rearrangement uses TRBV7-6 and TRBJ2-7; D assignment may be TRBD1 or TRBD2 (5 bases each). V gave up 0 bases and J gave up 6 bases, with 9 bases separating them. CDR1 is SGHVS and CDR2 is FNYEAQ in the germline V gene. The CDR3 length is 13 residues. CDR3 region: CASSLAIGGEQYF. CDR3 nucleotides: TGTGCCAGCAGCTTAGCAATTGGGGGCGAGCAGTACTTC.

The V gene is TRBV9, the J gene TRBJ1-1; no definite D call. The CDR3 has 13 residues. Trimming shortened V by 1 base and J by 2 bases, and 6 bases separated the two germline ends. Germline CDR1 and CDR2: SGDLS and YYNGEE. The CDR3, as DNA: TGTGCCAGCAGCGTACAGGCTAACACTGAAGCTTTCTTT. It yields the protein CASSVQANTEAFF.

This clonotype was seen many times. Written as DNA, the CDR3 is TGTGCCAGCAGTACCGTCGGACAGGGGAGGACCTACGAGCAGTACTTC. Translated, it gives CASSTVGQGRTYEQYF. The chain uses TRBV28 and TRBJ2-7; 9 bases fit TRBD1. CDR1 and CDR2 (germline): MDHEN, SYDVKM. This CDR3 has 16 residues. Trimming took 5 bases from V and 2 from J; bases not matched to a gene: 10. Based on the CDR3 plus reference TRBV28 and TRBJ2-7, the full variable domain is DVKVTQSSRYLVKRTGEKVFLECVQDMDHENMFWYRQDPGLGLRLIYFSYDVKMKEKGDIPEGYSVSREKKERFSLILESASTNQTSMYLCASSTVGQGRTYEQYFGPGTRLTVT.

This clonotype has a count of ten or more. This chain connects TRBV2 to TRBJ1-1; D gene uncertain. Trimming shortened V by 2 bases and J by 1 base, and 23 bases separated the two germline ends. The germline CDR1 and CDR2 sequences are SNHLY and FYNNEI. The CDR3 has 19 amino acids. The CDR3 sequence is CASSENYSLFGPTNTEAFF. The DNA of the CDR3 is TGTGCCAGCAGTGAAAATTACTCCTTATTCGGGCCGACGAACACTGAAGCTTTCTTT. The whole variable domain, filled in from reference TRBV2 and TRBJ1-1, reads EPEVTQTPSHQVTQMGQEVILRCVPISNHLYFYWYRQILGQKVEFLVSFYNNEISEKSEIFDDQFSVERPDGSNFTLKIRSTKLEDSAMYFCASSENYSLFGPTNTEAFFGQGTRLTVV.

This clonotype came up many times. This chain joins TRBV6-1 and TRBJ1-1; D uncertain. Between the trimmed V and J ends, which lost 2 bases and 7 bases, there was a span of 8 bases. Germline V gene data show CDR1 as MNHNS and CDR2 as SASEGT. The CDR3 loop spans 12 amino acids. The CDR3 coding sequence is TGTGCCAGCAGTGAACGGTCGGGTGAAGCTTTCTTT. This translates into CASSERSGEAFF.

The chain has TRBV7-9 and TRBJ1-2; the D gene is possibly TRBD1 (6 bases). This CDR3 region has 13 residues. V was cut by 5 bases and J by 8 bases, with 15 bases left in between. Looked up from germline, CDR1 is SEHNR and CDR2 is FQNEAQ (reference sequence). For the CDR3, the DNA is TGTGCCAGCAGCGCCCGGACAGATGGAGGCTACACCTTC. Translating gives CASSARTDGGYTF.